The rows below give T cell receptor beta chains drawn from one sample of a study of regulatory T cells in long-lasting Graves disease. TCRdb recomputed calls from the multiplex PCR reads with MiXCR, one row per CDR3 protein. The sample has approximately 400,000 distinct CDR3 sequences, less than 25% seen once. The sequences come from peripheral blood mononuclear cells (PBMCs), collected when the disease was refractory, from a patient treated with antithyroid drugs. These receptors originate from a female donor with Graves disease. Both conserved end residues are part of each CDR3. Each record gives: CDR3 protein, CDR3 DNA, D gene, clone size, CDR3 length, J gene, V gene. A D gene is named only where the DNA matches it firmly. Not all rows give a size; the values are once, few, many and, for expanded clones, a class.

CDR3: CSVETGNYGYTF
DNA: TGCAGCGTTGAGACAGGGAACTATGGCTACACCTTC
D: TRBD1
size: NA
length: 12
J: TRBJ1-2
V: TRBV29-1

CDR3: CASSRTGLAGEQYF
DNA: TGTGCCAGCAGTCGTACTGGACTAGCGGGCGAGCAGTACTTC
D: TRBD2
size: many
length: 14
J: TRBJ2-7
V: TRBV6-2/TRBV6-3

CDR3: CASSVKAGEQYF
DNA: TGTGCCAGCAGCGTAAAGGCAGGAGAGCAGTACTTC
D: NA
size: NA
length: 12
J: TRBJ2-7
V: TRBV6-2/TRBV6-3

CDR3: CASSLGFDTEAFF
DNA: TGTGCCAGCAGTCTAGGGTTTGACACTGAAGCTTTCTTT
D: NA
size: many
length: 13
J: TRBJ1-1
V: TRBV2

CDR3: CASSARTGSWYNEQFF
DNA: TGTGCCAGCAGCGCTCGGACAGGGTCATGGTACAATGAGCAGTTCTTC
D: TRBD1
size: NA
length: 16
J: TRBJ2-1
V: TRBV6-1

CDR3: CASSLVVGQGGGSYEQYF
DNA: TGTGCCAGCAGCTTAGTAGTTGGGCAGGGTGGAGGGTCCTACGAGCAGTACTTC
D: NA
size: few
length: 18
J: TRBJ2-7
V: TRBV7-2

CDR3: CASSVDSINTEAFF
DNA: TGTGCCAGCAGCGTAGACAGTATCAACACTGAAGCTTTCTTT
D: NA
size: NA
length: 14
J: TRBJ1-1
V: TRBV9

CDR3: CASSYGQTSYEQYF
DNA: TGTGCCAGCAGTTACGGACAGACTTCCTACGAGCAGTACTTC
D: NA
size: many
length: 14
J: TRBJ2-7
V: TRBV6-9

CDR3: CAGSFLGGDQPQHF
DNA: TGTGCCGGCAGCTTTTTGGGGGGAGACCAGCCCCAGCATTTT
D: NA
size: NA
length: 14
J: TRBJ1-5
V: TRBV7-2

CDR3: CANSLLGGTSYEQYF
DNA: TGTGCCAACAGCTTATTAGGCGGAACCTCCTACGAGCAGTACTTC
D: NA
size: NA
length: 15
J: TRBJ2-7
V: TRBV11-2

CDR3: CSGRTSGRDYNEQFF
DNA: TGCAGCGGAAGGACTAGCGGGAGAGATTACAATGAGCAGTTCTTC
D: TRBD2
size: NA
length: 15
J: TRBJ2-1
V: TRBV29-1

CDR3: CSARDQRSSYEQYF
DNA: TGCAGTGCTAGAGATCAGAGGTCTTCCTACGAGCAGTACTTC
D: NA
size: NA
length: 14
J: TRBJ2-7
V: TRBV20-1

CDR3: CASTRREFNSPLHF
DNA: TGTGCCAGCACCCGCAGGGAATTCAATTCACCCCTCCACTTT
D: NA
size: NA
length: 14
J: TRBJ1-6
V: TRBV7-2

CDR3: CSARSGTSGRETQYF
DNA: TGCAGTGCTAGGAGTGGGACTAGCGGGAGGGAGACCCAGTACTTC
D: TRBD2
size: NA
length: 15
J: TRBJ2-5
V: TRBV20-1

CDR3: CASCYSGEYEQYF
DNA: TGTGCCAGCTGTTACTCGGGGGAGTACGAGCAGTACTTC
D: NA
size: NA
length: 13
J: TRBJ2-7
V: TRBV6-5

CDR3: CASSYNGGTAEQYF
DNA: TGTGCCAGCAGTTACAATGGTGGAACCGCCGAGCAGTACTTC
D: NA
size: NA
length: 14
J: TRBJ2-7
V: TRBV6-5

CDR3: CSVVRQGDTEAFF
DNA: TGCAGCGTTGTAAGACAGGGGGACACTGAAGCTTTCTTT
D: TRBD1
size: few
length: 13
J: TRBJ1-1
V: TRBV29-1

CDR3: CSAPLNAGSYTF
DNA: TGCAGTGCCCCACTCAATGCGGGGAGCTACACCTTC
D: NA
size: many
length: 12
J: TRBJ1-2
V: TRBV20-1

CDR3: CASSPEGGLAGNQPQHF
DNA: TGTGCCAGCAGCCCAGAGGGCGGGTTGGCGGGCAATCAGCCCCAGCATTTT
D: NA
size: NA
length: 17
J: TRBJ1-5
V: TRBV7-2

CDR3: CASTGPPAGNTEAFF
DNA: TGTGCCAGCACAGGGCCACCCGCGGGGAACACTGAAGCTTTCTTT
D: NA
size: many
length: 15
J: TRBJ1-1
V: TRBV28

CDR3: CASSYDPWGGYTF
DNA: TGTGCCAGCAGTTACGATCCGTGGGGTGGCTACACCTTC
D: NA
size: NA
length: 13
J: TRBJ1-2
V: TRBV6-5

CDR3: CASRNPGPLGEQYF
DNA: TGTGCCAGCAGAAATCCGGGACCATTAGGCGAGCAGTACTTC
D: NA
size: many
length: 14
J: TRBJ2-7
V: TRBV6-2/TRBV6-3

CDR3: CASSRPGQGVETQYF
DNA: TGTGCCAGCAGCCGCCCGGGACAGGGCGTGGAGACCCAGTACTTC
D: TRBD1
size: few
length: 15
J: TRBJ2-5
V: TRBV3-1

CDR3: CASSLFWDVWNTGELFF
DNA: TGTGCCAGCAGTTTATTCTGGGACGTCTGGAACACCGGGGAGCTGTTTTTT
D: NA
size: NA
length: 17
J: TRBJ2-2
V: TRBV28

CDR3: CASTPDGGNQPQHF
DNA: TGTGCCAGTACCCCCGACGGTGGCAATCAGCCCCAGCATTTT
D: NA
size: NA
length: 14
J: TRBJ1-5
V: TRBV19

CDR3: CTMLAGREDTQYF
DNA: TGCACCATGCTGGCGGGAAGGGAGGATACGCAGTATTTT
D: NA
size: once
length: 13
J: TRBJ2-3
V: TRBV29-1

CDR3: CSFRGGGQGNYGYTF
DNA: TGCAGTTTTCGAGGGGGGGGACAGGGGAACTATGGCTACACCTTC
D: TRBD1
size: NA
length: 15
J: TRBJ1-2
V: TRBV20-1

CDR3: CASSPGLAGDNEQFF
DNA: TGTGCCAGCTCACCAGGGCTAGCGGGAGACAATGAGCAGTTCTTC
D: TRBD2
size: NA
length: 15
J: TRBJ2-1
V: TRBV18

CDR3: CASTKGQWATGELFF
DNA: TGTGCCAGCACAAAAGGACAGTGGGCCACCGGGGAGCTGTTTTTT
D: NA
size: NA
length: 15
J: TRBJ2-2
V: TRBV6-1

CDR3: CSAPAAYEQYF
DNA: TGCAGTGCACCTGCCGCCTACGAGCAGTACTTC
D: NA
size: many
length: 11
J: TRBJ2-7
V: TRBV20-1

CDR3: CASSQDPGQGGTGNTIYF
DNA: TGTGCCAGCAGCCAGGACCCTGGACAGGGAGGAACTGGAAACACCATATATTTT
D: TRBD1
size: NA
length: 18
J: TRBJ1-3
V: TRBV14

CDR3: CSLEAVLYNEQFF
DNA: TGCAGCCTAGAGGCGGTACTTTACAATGAGCAGTTCTTC
D: NA
size: few
length: 13
J: TRBJ2-1
V: TRBV20-1

CDR3: CASSFDGQPQHF
DNA: TGTGCCAGCAGCTTCGATGGGCAGCCCCAGCATTTT
D: NA
size: few
length: 12
J: TRBJ1-5
V: TRBV7-9

CDR3: CASSSSREQYF
DNA: TGTGCCAGCAGCTCTTCGCGCGAGCAGTACTTC
D: NA
size: NA
length: 11
J: TRBJ2-7
V: TRBV28

CDR3: CSARLGGETQYF
DNA: TGCAGTGCTCGATTGGGGGGAGAGACCCAGTACTTC
D: NA
size: many
length: 12
J: TRBJ2-5
V: TRBV20-1

CDR3: CSALLAGVYEQYF
DNA: TGCAGTGCCTTGCTGGCGGGAGTCTACGAGCAGTACTTC
D: TRBD2
size: few
length: 13
J: TRBJ2-7
V: TRBV20-1

CDR3: CASSPGRFGTGELFF
DNA: TGTGCCAGCAGTCCAGGGAGGTTCGGGACCGGGGAGCTGTTTTTT
D: NA
size: NA
length: 15
J: TRBJ2-2
V: TRBV28

CDR3: CASSLILGGRTNTGELFF
DNA: TGCGCCAGCAGCTTGATCCTCGGCGGGAGGACGAACACCGGGGAGCTGTTTTTT
D: TRBD2
size: NA
length: 18
J: TRBJ2-2
V: TRBV5-1

CDR3: CASSSGTSGTEQYF
DNA: TGTGCCAGCAGTTCCGGGACTAGCGGGACCGAGCAGTACTTC
D: TRBD2
size: few
length: 14
J: TRBJ2-7
V: TRBV6-5

CDR3: CSARGGTDSNQPQHF
DNA: TGCAGTGCTAGAGGGGGGACAGATAGCAATCAGCCCCAGCATTTT
D: TRBD1
size: many
length: 15
J: TRBJ1-5
V: TRBV20-1

CDR3: CASSLGPDEQYF
DNA: TGTGCCAGCAGCTTAGGGCCTGACGAGCAGTACTTC
D: NA
size: many
length: 12
J: TRBJ2-7
V: TRBV7-9

CDR3: CASSVGQGVVYEQYF
DNA: TGTGCCAGCAGCGTAGGGCAGGGGGTGGTCTACGAGCAGTACTTC
D: TRBD1
size: NA
length: 15
J: TRBJ2-7
V: TRBV9

CDR3: CASSTTGTGGYTF
DNA: TGTGCCAGCAGCACAACAGGGACGGGTGGCTACACCTTC
D: NA
size: NA
length: 13
J: TRBJ1-2
V: TRBV27

CDR3: CAIRRDSDNSPLHF
DNA: TGTGCCATCAGGAGGGATTCCGATAATTCACCCCTCCACTTT
D: NA
size: few
length: 14
J: TRBJ1-6
V: TRBV10-3

CDR3: CASNPVISYNSPLHF
DNA: TGTGCCAGCAATCCGGTGATCTCCTATAATTCACCCCTCCACTTT
D: NA
size: many
length: 15
J: TRBJ1-6
V: TRBV28

CDR3: CASSLTGFEETQYF
DNA: TGTGCCAGCAGTTTAACGGGGTTTGAGGAGACCCAGTACTTC
D: NA
size: many
length: 14
J: TRBJ2-5
V: TRBV28

CDR3: CASSLAAVNNSPLHF
DNA: TGTGCCAGCAGTTTGGCGGCCGTAAATAATTCACCCCTCCACTTT
D: NA
size: NA
length: 15
J: TRBJ1-6
V: TRBV27

CDR3: CAWSGGTNTGELFF
DNA: TGTGCCTGGAGTGGGGGGACGAACACCGGGGAGCTGTTTTTT
D: NA
size: few
length: 14
J: TRBJ2-2
V: TRBV30

CDR3: CASSPREYTGELFF
DNA: TGTGCCAGCAGCCCCAGGGAGTACACCGGGGAGCTGTTTTTT
D: NA
size: NA
length: 14
J: TRBJ2-2
V: TRBV6-1

CDR3: CASSRPSDMAQYF
DNA: TGTGCCAGTAGCAGACCTAGCGATATGGCGCAGTATTTT
D: NA
size: NA
length: 13
J: TRBJ2-3
V: TRBV19

CDR3: CASSIRDNLGNQPQHF
DNA: TGTGCCAGTAGTATAAGGGATAACTTGGGCAATCAGCCCCAGCATTTT
D: NA
size: NA
length: 16
J: TRBJ1-5
V: TRBV19

CDR3: CATGQVQAGELFF
DNA: TGTGCCACCGGACAGGTCCAGGCCGGGGAGCTGTTTTTT
D: TRBD1
size: few
length: 13
J: TRBJ2-2
V: TRBV24-1

CDR3: CASSVSILAYEQYF
DNA: TGTGCCAGCAGCGTATCCATTTTAGCCTACGAGCAGTACTTC
D: NA
size: NA
length: 14
J: TRBJ2-7
V: TRBV9

CDR3: CASRKTGGASNEQFF
DNA: TGTGCCAGCAGAAAAACAGGGGGCGCTTCGAATGAGCAGTTCTTC
D: TRBD1
size: few
length: 15
J: TRBJ2-1
V: TRBV11-2